This T cell receptor beta chain derives from a study of shared clonotypes between healthy human individuals (dated by TCRdb to 2019 to 2021). Background on the whole study: A few men and two women, aged 18 to 49 years, made up the cohort. Per donor, three plates each were used for CD4 naive and CD4 memory, two for CD8 naive, and one for CD8 memory. To estimate repertoire size and how much clonotypes are shared between individuals, the study performed deep sequencing of blood TCR repertoires from five healthy adults. To increase sequencing depth and limit assay-specific biases, different laboratories used diverse techniques to prepare libraries and sequence TCR repertoires. Per donor, leukapheresis produced somewhere between about 0.85 and 9.5 billion PBMCs.

Summary of the overall study and its limitations: Because the study included a small number of donors, the genetic and exposure-history diversity represented was limited. Higher generation probabilities were observed for clonotypes shared by all four sorted-subset donors than for non-shared clonotypes. Naive subsets generally had larger estimated clonotype richness than memory subsets did. Across a handful of donors, around 5.4% of naive CD4, 3% to 4% of naive CD8, around 2.5% of memory CD4, and 0.4% of memory CD8 clonotypes were shared. Even with the large sequencing depth, rarefaction of the sorted-subset datasets indicated that sequencing was incomplete. Sampling was limited to blood, and TCR repertoires in tissue likely differ from TCR repertoires in blood. Pairwise subsampling indicated that sequencing depth was expected to affect the degree of clonotype sharing among donors.

Using the deep immunoSEQ assay, TCR CDR3 regions were amplified from genomic DNA by multiplex PCR. For each cell subset, the extracted genomic DNA was distributed evenly across all wells of several immunoSEQ 96-well plates, and each plate served as one replicate. For sorted subsets, roughly 200 ng of genomic DNA, equivalent to 25,000 to 35,000 T cell genomes, went into each replicate PCR. Purified libraries were quantified with a Qubit 3.0 fluorometer, sized on a Bioanalyzer 2100, and re-quantified with the KAPA Library Quantification kit. Every immunoSEQ 96-well plate was sequenced on a dedicated single-read 150-cycle Illumina NextSeq 550 flow cell. Turning to the authors' computational methods: Because only junctional sequences without quality scores were contained in the immunoSEQ output, filtering matching that applied to full-length reads could not be performed. To assign V/J genes and CDR3, sequences were annotated against IMGT germline references using PyIR, a Python wrapper for IgBLAST v1.9. Any read was removed if the V/J assignment was weak (E-value above 1e-6), the CDR3 was missing, or the read contained stop codons, out-of-frame junctions, or ambiguous translated residues. V3J clonotypes were defined as sequences sharing the same inferred V gene, J gene, and CDR3 amino acid sequence. Percentage overlap between repertoires was calculated by dividing the number of shared unique clonotypes by the size of the smaller repertoire. RTK rarefaction, the Chao1 estimator, and Recon v2.1 estimates of unobserved clonotypes were used to assess repertoire richness. Generation probabilities were computed with OLGA for all TCRbeta clonotypes obtained by the gDNA method from several donors. This immuneACCESS table, as held by TCRdb, lists in-frame sequences with V and J called but not all clones. Of the missing ones, under half trace to an unresolved V gene in checked studies; the others have no known cause. The V and J calls and clone size are taken from that table; D and trimming were inferred from the DNA. In this sample the table shows roughly 1,000,000 clones, about 80% of which occur a single time. More than 0.5% of the sample goes to the ten largest clones.

As to this clone: Its antigen is still unknown. There are no base qualities to consult, and no much larger clone falls within one base. Other DNA sequences in the sample encode the same CDR3.

The donors were healthy, HIV-negative adults with no recently reported acute infections or vaccinations. Every donor was a Caucasian adult living in Nashville, Tennessee, USA. CD4+ T cells were enriched by magnetic negative selection, after which naive cells were positively selected on CD45RA and the negative fraction was taken as the memory subset. After blood collection by leukapheresis, PBMCs were isolated using Ficoll-Histopaque density gradient centrifugation and then cryopreserved in the vapor phase of liquid nitrogen. Purity and quantity of every magnetically sorted T cell population were checked by analytical flow cytometry. From each sorted fraction, genomic DNA was isolated and quantified by UV absorbance on a Nanodrop 2000c. Trimming removed 1 base from V and 0 bases from J; the gene matches leave 3 bases unexplained. The CDR1 and CDR2 encoded by the germline V gene (reference sequence) are SEHNR and FQNEAQ. There are 17 amino acids in the CDR3, from cysteine to phenylalanine inclusive. CDR3 DNA only is kept here, 51 bases in frame from base 1.

The sequenced sample consisted of memory CD4+ T cells from PBMCs. The sample's cell subset or site, from its label and the paper: CD45RA-negative fraction. The clonotype originates from a man between 18 and 35 years old in good health. Some clones in this sample may be carry-over from other donors' samples. This chain joins TRBV7-9 to TRBJ2-6, with TRBD1 identical over 7 junction bases. Here the CDR3 is given as CASSLGQGDSGANVLTF. At the DNA level, the sequence is TGTGCCAGCAGCTTAGGACAGGGTGACTCTGGGGCCAACGTCCTGACTTTC.